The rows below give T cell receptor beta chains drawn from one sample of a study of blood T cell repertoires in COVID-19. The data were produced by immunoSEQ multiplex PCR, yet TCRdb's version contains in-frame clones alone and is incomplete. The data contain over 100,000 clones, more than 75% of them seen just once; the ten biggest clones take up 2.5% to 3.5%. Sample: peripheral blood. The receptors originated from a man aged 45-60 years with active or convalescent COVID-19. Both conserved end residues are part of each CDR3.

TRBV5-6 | CASSLLTGDEKLFF
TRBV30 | CAWRRTGGNSYNSPLHF
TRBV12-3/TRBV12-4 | CASSLEGWETQYF
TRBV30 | CAWSSGGPQYF
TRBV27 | CASSLQGGRTVEAFF
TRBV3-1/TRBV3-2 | CASSQMLAGGLGDTQYF
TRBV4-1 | CASSQGTVLQETQYF
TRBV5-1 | CASSEIVTDTQYF
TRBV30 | CAWRTVYEQYF
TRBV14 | CASSPGQGYGYTF
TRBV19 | CASSGTGGNQPQHF
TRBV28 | CASSLGGSPLHF
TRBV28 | CASRIPKGTGGRGTDTQYF
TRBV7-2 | CASSFRQGQETQYF
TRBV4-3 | CASSQVVQGGETQYF
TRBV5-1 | CASRRDRGADTQYF
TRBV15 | CATSRVPTRGVKDYGYTF
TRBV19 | CASRDRDGSPYNEQFF
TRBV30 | CAWKAGDTGELFF
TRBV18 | CASSPQDRVRLYEQYF
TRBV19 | CASSMSRGYSNQPQHF
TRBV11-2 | CASSLEMGATQYF
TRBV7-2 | CASSLGTGNRETQYF
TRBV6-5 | CATRSGAETQYF
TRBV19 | CASSISTSGQETQYF
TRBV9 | CASSDRGGQQVGNTEAFF
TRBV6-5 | CASLWTGNQPQHF
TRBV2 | CASSTGGSGANVLTF
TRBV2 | CASRSQEGATEAFF
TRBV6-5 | CASRPQGISTDTQYF
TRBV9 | CASSVVEGVPTGNTIYF
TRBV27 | CASSFSGGPNEKLFF
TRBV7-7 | CASSADSLGEQFF
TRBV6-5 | CASSNPGTVKYF
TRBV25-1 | CASSESMEGSQPQHF
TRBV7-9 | CASSSISGGSEAFF
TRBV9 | CASSVAPSGTGGSPLHF
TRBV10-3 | CAIRPGGAKNIQYF
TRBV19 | CASIGTSEATEAFF
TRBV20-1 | CSARGQRTQYF
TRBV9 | CASSVTTMGLPGADTQYF
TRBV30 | CAWSVRGRNSPLHF
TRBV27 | CASSLSPGVPYGYTF
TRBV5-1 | CASSLAGAGQGETQYF
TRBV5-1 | CASSLDQGTGNTIYF
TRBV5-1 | CASSPREGTQETQYF
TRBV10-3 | CAISESDRGYGYTF
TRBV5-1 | CASSLGQGVYGYTF
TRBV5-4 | CASSLSGTGFNEQFF